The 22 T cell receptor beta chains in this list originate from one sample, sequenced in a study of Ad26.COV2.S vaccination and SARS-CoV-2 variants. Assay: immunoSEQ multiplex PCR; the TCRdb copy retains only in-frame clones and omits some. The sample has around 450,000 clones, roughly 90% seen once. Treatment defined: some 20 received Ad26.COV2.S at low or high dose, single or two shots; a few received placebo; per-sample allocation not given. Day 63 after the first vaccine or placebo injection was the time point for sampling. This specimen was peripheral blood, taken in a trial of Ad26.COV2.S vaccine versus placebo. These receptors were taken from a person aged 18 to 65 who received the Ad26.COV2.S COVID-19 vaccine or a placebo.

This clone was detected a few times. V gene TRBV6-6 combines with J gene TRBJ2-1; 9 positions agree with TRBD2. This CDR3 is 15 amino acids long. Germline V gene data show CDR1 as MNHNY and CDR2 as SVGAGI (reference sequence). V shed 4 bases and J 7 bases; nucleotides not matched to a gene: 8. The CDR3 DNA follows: TGTGCCAGCAGTTCCGTGGGACTAGCCACAAATGAGCAGTTCTTC. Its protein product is CASSSVGLATNEQFF.

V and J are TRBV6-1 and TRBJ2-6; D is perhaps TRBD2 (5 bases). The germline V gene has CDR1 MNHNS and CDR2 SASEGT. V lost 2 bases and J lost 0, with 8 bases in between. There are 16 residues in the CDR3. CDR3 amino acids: CASSEMGSSGANVLTF. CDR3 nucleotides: TGTGCCAGCAGTGAAATGGGGAGCTCTGGGGCCAACGTCCTGACTTTC.

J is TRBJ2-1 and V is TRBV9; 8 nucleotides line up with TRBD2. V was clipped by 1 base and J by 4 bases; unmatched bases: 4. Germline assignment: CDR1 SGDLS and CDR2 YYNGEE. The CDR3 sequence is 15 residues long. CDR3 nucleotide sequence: TGTGCCAGCAGCGTAAGCGGGAGTATATACAATGAGCAGTTCTTC. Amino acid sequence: CASSVSGSIYNEQFF.

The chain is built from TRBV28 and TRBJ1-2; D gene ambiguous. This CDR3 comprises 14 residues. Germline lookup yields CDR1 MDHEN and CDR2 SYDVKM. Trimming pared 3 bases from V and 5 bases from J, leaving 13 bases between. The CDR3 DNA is TGTGCCAGCAGTTTCGCACCAAACGGGTATGGCTACACCTTC. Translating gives CASSFAPNGYGYTF.

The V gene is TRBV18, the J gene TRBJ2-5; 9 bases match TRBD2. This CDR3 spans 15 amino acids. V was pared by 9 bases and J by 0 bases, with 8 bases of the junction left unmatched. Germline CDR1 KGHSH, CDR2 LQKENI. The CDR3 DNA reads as TGTGCCAGTTCTAGAACTAGCGGGTACCAAGAGACCCAGTACTTC. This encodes CASSRTSGYQETQYF.

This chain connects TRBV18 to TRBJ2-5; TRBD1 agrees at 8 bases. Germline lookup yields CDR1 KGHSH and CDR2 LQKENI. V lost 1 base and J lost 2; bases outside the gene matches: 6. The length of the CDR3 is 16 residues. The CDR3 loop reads CASSPHDRGTQETQYF. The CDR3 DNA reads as TGTGCCAGCTCACCACACGACAGGGGTACTCAAGAGACCCAGTACTTC.

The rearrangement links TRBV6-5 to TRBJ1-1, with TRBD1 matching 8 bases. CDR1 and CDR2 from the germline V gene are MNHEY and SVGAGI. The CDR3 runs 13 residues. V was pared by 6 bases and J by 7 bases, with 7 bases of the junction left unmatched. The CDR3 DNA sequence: TGTGCCAGCAGGCGACAGGGGTGGGATGAAGCTTTCTTT. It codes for CASRRQGWDEAFF.

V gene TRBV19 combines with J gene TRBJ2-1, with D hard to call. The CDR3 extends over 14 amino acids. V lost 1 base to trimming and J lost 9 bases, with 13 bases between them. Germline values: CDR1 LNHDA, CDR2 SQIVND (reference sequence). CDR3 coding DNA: TGTGCCAGTAGTATAGTCGGACCATCTGGTGAGCAGTTCTTC. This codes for CASSIVGPSGEQFF. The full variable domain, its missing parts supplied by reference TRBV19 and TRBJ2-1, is DGGITQSPKYLFRKEGQNVTLSCEQNLNHDAMYWYRQDPGQGLRLIYYSQIVNDFQKGDIAEGYSVSREKKESFPLTVTSAQKNPTAFYLCASSIVGPSGEQFFGPGTRLTVL.

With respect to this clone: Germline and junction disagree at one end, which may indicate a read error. CDR3 sequence reads: CASRLLNTEAFF. In nucleotides, the CDR3 is TGTGCCAGCAGATTATTGAACACTGAAGCTTTCTTT. V gene TRBV28 combines with J gene TRBJ1-1; D is uncertain. This CDR3 is built from 12 residues. Germline CDR1 is MDHEN and CDR2 is SYDVKM.

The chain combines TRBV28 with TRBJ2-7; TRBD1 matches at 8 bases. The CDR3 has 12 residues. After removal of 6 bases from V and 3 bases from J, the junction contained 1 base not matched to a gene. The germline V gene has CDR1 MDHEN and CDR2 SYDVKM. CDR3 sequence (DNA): TGTGCCAGCAGGACAGGGGACTACGAGCAGTACTTC. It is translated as CASRTGDYEQYF.

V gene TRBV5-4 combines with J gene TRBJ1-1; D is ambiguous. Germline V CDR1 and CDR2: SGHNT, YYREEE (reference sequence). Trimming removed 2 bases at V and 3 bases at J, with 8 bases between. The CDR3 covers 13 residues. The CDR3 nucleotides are TGTGCCAGCAGCTTAAACGGTTACACTGAAGCTTTCTTT. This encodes CASSLNGYTEAFF.

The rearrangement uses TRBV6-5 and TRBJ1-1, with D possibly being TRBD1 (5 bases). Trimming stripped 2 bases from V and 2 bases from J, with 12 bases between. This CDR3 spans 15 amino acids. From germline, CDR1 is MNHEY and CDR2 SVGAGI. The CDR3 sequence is CASSYPGHPNTEAFF. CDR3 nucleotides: TGTGCCAGCAGTTACCCCGGACACCCTAACACTGAAGCTTTCTTT.

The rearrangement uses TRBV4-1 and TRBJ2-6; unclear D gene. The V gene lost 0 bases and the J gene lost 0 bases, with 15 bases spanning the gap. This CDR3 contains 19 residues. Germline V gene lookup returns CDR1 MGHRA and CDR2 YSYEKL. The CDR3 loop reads CASSQDLGRASSGANVLTF. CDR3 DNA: TGCGCCAGCAGCCAAGATTTAGGAAGGGCGAGCTCTGGGGCCAACGTCCTGACTTTC.

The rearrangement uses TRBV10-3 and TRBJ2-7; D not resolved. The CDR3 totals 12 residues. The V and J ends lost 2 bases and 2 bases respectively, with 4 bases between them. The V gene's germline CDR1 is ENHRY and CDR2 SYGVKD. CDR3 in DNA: TGTGCCATCAGTGAGCCCCCCTACGAGCAGTACTTC. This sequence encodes CAISEPPYEQYF.

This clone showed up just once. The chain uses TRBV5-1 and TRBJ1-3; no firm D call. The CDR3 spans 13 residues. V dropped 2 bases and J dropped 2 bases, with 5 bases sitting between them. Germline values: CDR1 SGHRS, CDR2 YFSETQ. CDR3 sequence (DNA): TGCGCCAGCAGCTTCCAGGCTGGAAACACCATATATTTT. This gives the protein CASSFQAGNTIYF. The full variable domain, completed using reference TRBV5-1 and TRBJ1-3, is KAGVTQTPRYLIKTRGQQVTLSCSPISGHRSVSWYQQTPGQGLQFLFEYFSETQRNKGNFPGRFSGRQFSNSRSEMNVSTLELGDSALYLCASSFQAGNTIYFGEGSWLTVV.

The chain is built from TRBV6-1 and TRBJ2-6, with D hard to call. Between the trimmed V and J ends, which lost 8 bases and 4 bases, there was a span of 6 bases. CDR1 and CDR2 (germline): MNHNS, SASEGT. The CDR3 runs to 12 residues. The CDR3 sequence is CASAPGANVLTF. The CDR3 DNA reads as TGTGCCAGCGCCCCCGGGGCCAACGTCCTGACTTTC.

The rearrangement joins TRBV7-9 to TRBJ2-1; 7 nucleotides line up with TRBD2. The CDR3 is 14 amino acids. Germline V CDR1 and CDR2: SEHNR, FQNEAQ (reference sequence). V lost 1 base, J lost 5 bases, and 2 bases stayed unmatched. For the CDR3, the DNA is TGTGCCAGCAGCTTAGAGACTAGCCACAATGAGCAGTTCTTC. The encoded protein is CASSLETSHNEQFF.

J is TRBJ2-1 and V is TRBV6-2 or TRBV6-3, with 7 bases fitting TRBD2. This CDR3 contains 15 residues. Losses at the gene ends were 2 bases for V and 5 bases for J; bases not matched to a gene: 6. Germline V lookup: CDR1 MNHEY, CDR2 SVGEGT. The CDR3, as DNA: TGTGCCAGCAGTTACACGGGACTAATAAACAATGAGCAGTTCTTC. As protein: CASSYTGLINNEQFF.

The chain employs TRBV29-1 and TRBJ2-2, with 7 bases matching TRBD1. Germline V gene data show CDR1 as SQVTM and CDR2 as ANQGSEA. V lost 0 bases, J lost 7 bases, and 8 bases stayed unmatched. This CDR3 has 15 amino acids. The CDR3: CSVEDGQAWGGELFF. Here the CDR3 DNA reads TGCAGCGTTGAAGACGGACAGGCCTGGGGCGGGGAGCTGTTTTTT.

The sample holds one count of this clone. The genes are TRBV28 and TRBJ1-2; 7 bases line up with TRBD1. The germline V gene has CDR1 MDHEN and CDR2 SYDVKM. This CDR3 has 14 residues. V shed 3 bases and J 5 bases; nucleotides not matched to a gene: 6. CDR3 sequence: CASSLSRGEYGYTF. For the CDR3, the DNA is TGTGCCAGCAGTTTGTCCAGGGGGGAATATGGCTACACCTTC.

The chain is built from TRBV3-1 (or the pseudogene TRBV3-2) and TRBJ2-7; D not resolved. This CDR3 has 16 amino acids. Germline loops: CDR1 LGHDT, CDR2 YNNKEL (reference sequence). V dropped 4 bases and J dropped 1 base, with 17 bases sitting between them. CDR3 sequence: CASSPIGRSTSYEQYF. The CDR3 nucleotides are TGTGCCAGCAGCCCAATTGGACGGAGTACTTCCTACGAGCAGTACTTC.

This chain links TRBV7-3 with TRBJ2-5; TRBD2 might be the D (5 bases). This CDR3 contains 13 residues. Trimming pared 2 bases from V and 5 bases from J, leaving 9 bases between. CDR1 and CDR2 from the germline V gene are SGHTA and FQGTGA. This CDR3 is CASSLWTGETQYF. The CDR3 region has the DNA TGTGCCAGCAGCTTATGGACGGGGGAGACCCAGTACTTC.